The TCR beta chain described here comes from a study of cytomegalovirus exposure and HLA in healthy donors. The study's findings and limits: A further, later analysis showed that HLA-associated TCR beta chains (compared with equally common others) were more clonally expanded. Most TCR beta V segments were productive about 90% or about 30% of the time in an earlier analysis. Associated with HLA alleles at 0.05 false discovery rate in a later analysis were 16,951 TCR beta sequences.

This clone was seen a single time. Its target is not known. Germline loops: CDR1 MNHEY, CDR2 SVGAGI. The CDR3 spans 14 residues. V was pared by 6 bases and J by 7 bases, with 8 bases of the junction left unmatched. Both 60 Vbeta primers and 13 Jbeta primers went into the PCR. Data came from immunoSEQ multiplex PCR; TCRdb stores just in-frame clones and leaves some out. This sample has some 180,000 clones, with more than 75% found just once. The TCR comes from a woman aged 25 to 39 in good health and CMV-seropositive. The sample was PBMCs. The chain employs TRBV6-5 and TRBJ1-2; 10 bases fit TRBD1. CDR3 bases: TGTGCCAGCAGAACCCTGACAGGGGGCGGTGGCTACACCTTC. This encodes CASRTLTGGGGYTF.